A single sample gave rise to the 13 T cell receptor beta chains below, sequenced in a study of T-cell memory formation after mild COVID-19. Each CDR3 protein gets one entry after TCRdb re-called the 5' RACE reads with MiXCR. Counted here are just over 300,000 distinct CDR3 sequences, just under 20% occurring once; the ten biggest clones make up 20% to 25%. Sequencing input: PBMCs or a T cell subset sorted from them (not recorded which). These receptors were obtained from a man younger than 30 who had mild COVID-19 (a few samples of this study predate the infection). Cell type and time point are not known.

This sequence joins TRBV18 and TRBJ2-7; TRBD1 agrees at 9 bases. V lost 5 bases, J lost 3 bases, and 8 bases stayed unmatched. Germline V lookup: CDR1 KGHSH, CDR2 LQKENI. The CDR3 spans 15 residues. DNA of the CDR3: TGTGCCAGCTCAGCTCCGGGACAGGGCGTCTACGAGCAGTACGTC. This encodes CASSAPGQGVYEQYV.

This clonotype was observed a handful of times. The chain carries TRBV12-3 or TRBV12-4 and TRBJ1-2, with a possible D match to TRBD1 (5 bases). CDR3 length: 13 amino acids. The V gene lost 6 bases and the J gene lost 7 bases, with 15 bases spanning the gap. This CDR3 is CASRPGAFRGYTF. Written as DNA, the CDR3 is TGTGCCAGCAGGCCCGGGGCCTTCCGTGGCTACACCTTC.

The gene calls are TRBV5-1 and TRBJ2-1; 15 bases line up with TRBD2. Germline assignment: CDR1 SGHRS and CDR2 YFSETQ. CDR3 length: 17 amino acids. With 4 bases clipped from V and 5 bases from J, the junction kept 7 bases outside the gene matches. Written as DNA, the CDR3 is TGCGCCAGCAGCAACACCGGGACTAGCGGGGGGAACAATGAGCAGTTCTTC. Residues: CASSNTGTSGGNNEQFF.

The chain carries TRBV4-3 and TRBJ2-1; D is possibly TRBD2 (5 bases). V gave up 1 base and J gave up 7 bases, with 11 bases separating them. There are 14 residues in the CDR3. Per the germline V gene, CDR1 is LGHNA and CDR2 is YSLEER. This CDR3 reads CASSQAFRGNEQFF. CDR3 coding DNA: TGCGCCAGCAGCCAAGCGTTTCGGGGTAATGAGCAGTTCTTC.

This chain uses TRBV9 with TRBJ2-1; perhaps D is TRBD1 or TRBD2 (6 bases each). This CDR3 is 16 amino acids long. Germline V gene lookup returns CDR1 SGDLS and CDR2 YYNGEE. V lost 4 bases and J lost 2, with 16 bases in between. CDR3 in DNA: TGTGCCAGCAGCCGTAGTTGGGGGGCAGCCTACAATGAGCAGTTCTTC. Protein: CASSRSWGAAYNEQFF.

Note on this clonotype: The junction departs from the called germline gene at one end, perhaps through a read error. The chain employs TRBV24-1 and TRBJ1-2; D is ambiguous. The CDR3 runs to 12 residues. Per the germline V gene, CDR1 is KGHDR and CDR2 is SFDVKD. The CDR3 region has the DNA TGTGCCACCAGTGGGTACGACGGAGAGACTATCTTC. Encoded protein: CATSGYDGETIF.

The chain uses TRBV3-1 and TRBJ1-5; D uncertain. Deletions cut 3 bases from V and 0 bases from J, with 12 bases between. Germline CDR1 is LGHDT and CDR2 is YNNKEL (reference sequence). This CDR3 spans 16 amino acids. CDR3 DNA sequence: TGTGCCAGCAGCCACGGAGGCCCTTATAGCAATCAGCCCCAGCATTTT. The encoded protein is CASSHGGPYSNQPQHF.

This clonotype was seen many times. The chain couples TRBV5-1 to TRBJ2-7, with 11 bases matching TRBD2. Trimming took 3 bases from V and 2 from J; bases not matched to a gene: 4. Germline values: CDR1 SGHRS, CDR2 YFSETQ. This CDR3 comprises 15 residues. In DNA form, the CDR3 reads TGCGCCAGCAGCTCCGGGACTAGCGGAGCCTACGAGCAGTACGTC. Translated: CASSSGTSGAYEQYV.

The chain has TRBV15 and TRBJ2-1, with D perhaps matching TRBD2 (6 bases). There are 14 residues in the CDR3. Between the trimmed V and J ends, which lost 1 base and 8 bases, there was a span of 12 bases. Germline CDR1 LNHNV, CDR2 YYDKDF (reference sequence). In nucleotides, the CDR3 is TGTGCCACCAGCAGAGTTAGCGGCGGGGATGAGCAGTTCTTC. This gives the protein CATSRVSGGDEQFF.

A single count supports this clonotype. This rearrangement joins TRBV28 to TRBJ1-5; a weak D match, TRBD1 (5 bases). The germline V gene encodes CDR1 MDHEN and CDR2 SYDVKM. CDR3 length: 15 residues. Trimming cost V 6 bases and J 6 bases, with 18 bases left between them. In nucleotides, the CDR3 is TGTGCCAGCAGCCCCGGACAATTGCCGTTTCAGCCCCAGCATTTT. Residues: CASSPGQLPFQPQHF.

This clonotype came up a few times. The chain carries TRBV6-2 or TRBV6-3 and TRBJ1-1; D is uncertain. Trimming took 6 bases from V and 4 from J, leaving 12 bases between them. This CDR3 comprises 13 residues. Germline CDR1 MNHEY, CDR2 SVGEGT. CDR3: CASRPRGGTEAFF. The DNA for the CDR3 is TGTGCCAGCAGGCCTCGGGGAGGCACTGAAGCTTTCTTT.

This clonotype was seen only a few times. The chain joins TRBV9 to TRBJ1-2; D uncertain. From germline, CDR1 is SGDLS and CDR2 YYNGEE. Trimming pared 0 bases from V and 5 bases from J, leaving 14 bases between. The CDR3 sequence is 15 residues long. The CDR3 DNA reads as TGTGCCAGCAGCGTAGACTCAGTTGGGGTATATGGCTACACCTTC. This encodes CASSVDSVGVYGYTF.

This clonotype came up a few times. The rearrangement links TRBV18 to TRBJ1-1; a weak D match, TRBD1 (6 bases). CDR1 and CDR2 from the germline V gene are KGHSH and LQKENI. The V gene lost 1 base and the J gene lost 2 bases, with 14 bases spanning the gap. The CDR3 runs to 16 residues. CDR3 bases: TGTGCCAGCTCACCACAAACAGGGCTGGGTAACACTGAAGCTTTCTTT. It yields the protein CASSPQTGLGNTEAFF.